These 15 T cell receptor beta chains originate from one sample sequenced in a study of cytomegalovirus exposure and HLA in healthy donors. The primer mix had 60 Vbeta and 13 Jbeta primers. Profiling relied on immunoSEQ multiplex PCR, and the TCRdb table lists in-frame clones only, not all of them. The sample lists 250,000 to 350,000 clones, roughly 89% occurring once. What was sequenced was PBMCs. These receptors were obtained from a man aged 40-55 years in good health and CMV-seropositive.

The chain employs TRBV27 and TRBJ2-7, with D perhaps matching TRBD1 (5 bases). V gave up 6 bases and J gave up 1 base, with 10 bases separating them. Per germline, CDR1 MNHEY and CDR2 SMNVEV (reference sequence). The CDR3 spans 13 residues. CDR3 DNA: TGTGCCAGCAGCCCGACAGTTTCCTACGAGCAGTACTTC. Protein sequence: CASSPTVSYEQYF.

The genes are TRBV29-1 and TRBJ2-1, with 10 bases lining up with TRBD1. The V gene end was trimmed by 7 bases and the J gene end by 3 bases; junction bases not matched to a gene: 3. Germline V gene data show CDR1 as SQVTM and CDR2 as ANQGSEA. This CDR3 comprises 13 residues. CDR3 coding DNA: TGCAGCGCATGGGACAGGGGCTACAATGAGCAGTTCTTC. Translation: CSAWDRGYNEQFF.

The rearrangement uses TRBV7-8 and TRBJ1-1; TRBD1 might be the D (5 bases). With 5 bases removed from V and 5 bases from J, the gap between germline ends came to 15 bases. The germline gives CDR1 SGHVS, CDR2 FQNEAQ. This CDR3 has 14 residues. CDR3: CASSPEVRGTEAFF. In nucleotides, the CDR3 is TGTGCCAGCAGCCCGGAGGTACGGGGGACTGAAGCTTTCTTT. The full variable domain, its missing parts supplied by reference TRBV7-8 and TRBJ1-1, is GAGVSQSPRYKVAKRGQDVALRCDPISGHVSLFWYQQALGQGPEFLTYFQNEAQLDKSGLPSDRFFAERPEGSVSTLKIQRTQQEDSAVYLCASSPEVRGTEAFFGQGTRLTVV.

The genes are TRBV4-1 and TRBJ2-3; perhaps TRBD1 as D (6 bases). This CDR3 contains 15 residues. Germline CDR1 MGHRA, CDR2 YSYEKL. V was shortened by 2 bases and J by 4 bases, with 13 bases between the two germline ends. The CDR3 is CASSQRGGAADTQYF. CDR3 sequence (DNA): TGCGCCAGCAGCCAACGAGGGGGAGCGGCAGATACGCAGTATTTT.

The chain recombines TRBV9 with TRBJ2-7, with 8 bases fitting TRBD2. The V gene's germline CDR1 is SGDLS and CDR2 YYNGEE. CDR3 length: 14 amino acids. V lost 2 bases and J lost 2; bases outside the gene matches: 3. For the CDR3, the DNA is TGTGCCAGCAGCGTGGGGACTAGTCCCTACGAGCAGTACTTC. Encoded protein: CASSVGTSPYEQYF.

Details on this clone: Germline and junction disagree at one end, which may indicate a read error. This rearrangement joins TRBV7-7 to TRBJ2-5, with D possibly TRBD1 on 5 matching bases. The CDR3 runs 13 residues. Germline CDR1 is SSHAT and CDR2 is FNYEAQ (reference sequence). DNA for the CDR3: TGTGCTAGCAGCTTAGGGGCAGAAGAGACCCAGTACTTC. Translated: CASSLGAEETQYF.

This clone appeared a single time. This chain joins TRBV27 and TRBJ2-4; 9 nucleotides agree with TRBD2. Per germline, CDR1 MNHEY and CDR2 SMNVEV (reference sequence). The V and J ends lost 5 bases and 6 bases, in that order; junction bases with no gene match: 5. This CDR3 contains 14 residues. CDR3 in DNA: TGTGCCAGCAGTCGGCGGGAGGGGGGAAACATTCAGTACTTC. Protein sequence: CASSRREGGNIQYF.

The genes are TRBV28 and TRBJ1-2; no clear D. Trimming removed 3 bases from V and 8 bases from J, with 16 bases in between. Per the germline V gene, CDR1 is MDHEN and CDR2 is SYDVKM. The CDR3 is made up of 14 amino acids. CDR3 in amino acids: CASSFLGDTDGYTF. CDR3 DNA: TGTGCCAGCAGTTTTTTGGGTGACACCGACGGCTACACCTTC.

The chain couples TRBV28 to TRBJ2-7; 12 positions match TRBD2. With 5 bases clipped from V and 4 bases from J, the junction kept 6 bases outside the gene matches. Germline CDR1 MDHEN, CDR2 SYDVKM. The CDR3 sequence is 15 residues long. The CDR3 region is CASSLAGGIMYEQYF. The CDR3 DNA sequence: TGTGCCAGCAGTCTAGCGGGAGGGATAATGTACGAGCAGTACTTC.

The chain joins TRBV28 to TRBJ2-7, with 11 positions matching TRBD2. This CDR3 is built from 16 residues. Germline loops: CDR1 MDHEN, CDR2 SYDVKM. The ends lost 3 bases at V and 5 bases at J; junction bases unmatched: 9. CDR3 region: CASSLTSGINSDEQYF. The CDR3 DNA reads as TGTGCCAGCAGTTTGACTAGCGGGATTAACTCGGACGAGCAGTACTTC.

V gene TRBV2 combines with J gene TRBJ2-1, with 14 bases fitting TRBD2. There are 16 residues in the CDR3. The trim removed 7 bases at V and 5 bases at J, leaving 7 bases unmatched. From germline, CDR1 is SNHLY and CDR2 FYNNEI. The CDR3 DNA reads as TGTGCCAGCATGGGACTAGCGGGAGAATTCGACAATGAGCAGTTCTTC. It yields the protein CASMGLAGEFDNEQFF.

Points on this clone: At one boundary the junction diverges from the germline segment, which might be a read error. The chain carries TRBV4-3 and TRBJ2-7, with D perhaps matching TRBD1 (6 bases). In germline, CDR1 is LGHNA, CDR2 YSLEER. CDR3 length equals 15 residues. This chain's CDR3 is CASSHGTRSSYGQYF. CDR3 DNA: TGCGCCAGCAGCCATGGGACAAGAAGCTCCTACGGGCAGTACTTC.

The chain recombines TRBV28 with TRBJ2-2; D is ambiguous. Deletions cut 3 bases from V and 5 bases from J, with 7 bases between. The CDR3 sequence is 13 residues long. Germline-derived CDR1 and CDR2 are MDHEN and SYDVKM. CDR3 DNA sequence: TGTGCCAGCAGTTTCGAGAAAACCGGGGAGCTGTTTTTT. This gives the protein CASSFEKTGELFF.

The chain uses TRBV5-4 and TRBJ1-2; TRBD1 matches at 7 bases. CDR3 size: 14 residues. CDR1 is SGHNT and CDR2 is YYREEE in the germline V gene (reference sequence). V trimming: 0 bases; J trimming: 3 bases; junction bases outside the gene matches: 2. CDR3 DNA sequence: TGTGCCAGCAGCTTGGGACAGGGCGACTATGGCTACACCTTC. Its protein product is CASSLGQGDYGYTF.

The chain joins TRBV4-2 to TRBJ2-7; D call uncertain. V was pared by 0 bases and J by 7 bases, with 4 bases between. The CDR3 sequence is 11 residues long. CDR1 is LGHNA and CDR2 is YNFKEQ in the germline V gene. CDR3 in amino acids: CASSQDYEQYF. The CDR3 nucleotides are TGTGCCAGCAGCCAAGACTATGAGCAGTACTTC.